This TCR beta chain was retrieved from a study of blood T cells in healthy people across ages. Study overall: Template switching captured about one barcoded beta molecule per two T cells.

Primers used in a second PCR of roughly 6 to 11 cycles were a sample-barcoded 5' primer and a J-beta primer mix. One entry per CDR3 protein, called by TCRdb with MiXCR from the 5' RACE reads. The sample lists 1.8 million or so distinct CDR3 sequences, approximately 39% occurring once. This clonotype occurred a few times. CDR1 and CDR2 from the germline V gene are DFQATT and SNEGSKA (reference sequence). The length of the CDR3 is 12 residues. The V and J ends lost 5 bases and 2 bases, in that order; junction bases with no gene match: 3. This TCR came from a human donor in good health. Specimen: blood. This chain uses TRBV20-1 with TRBJ2-7; 7 nucleotides agree with TRBD2. The CDR3 DNA reads TGCAGTGCTGGCGGACTAGCCTACGAGCAGTACTTC. It specifies CSAGGLAYEQYF.